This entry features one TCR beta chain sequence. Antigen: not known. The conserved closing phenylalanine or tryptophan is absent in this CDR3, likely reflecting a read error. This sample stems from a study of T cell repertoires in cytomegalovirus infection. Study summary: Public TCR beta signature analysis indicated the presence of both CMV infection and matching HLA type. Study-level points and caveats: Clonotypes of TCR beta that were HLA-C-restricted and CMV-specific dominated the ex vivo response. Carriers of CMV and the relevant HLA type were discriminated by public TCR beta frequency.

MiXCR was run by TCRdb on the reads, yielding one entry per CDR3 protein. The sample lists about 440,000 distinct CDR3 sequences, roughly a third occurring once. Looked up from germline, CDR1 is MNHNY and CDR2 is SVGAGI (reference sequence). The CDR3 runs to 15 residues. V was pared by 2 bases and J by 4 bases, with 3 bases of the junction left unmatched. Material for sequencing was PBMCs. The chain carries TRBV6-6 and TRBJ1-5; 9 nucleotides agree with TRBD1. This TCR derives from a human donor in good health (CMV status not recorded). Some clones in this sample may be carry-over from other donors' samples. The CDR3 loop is CASSYGQGLNQPQHY. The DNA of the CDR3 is TGTGCCAGCAGTTACGGACAGGGGTTGAATCAGCCCCAGCATTAT.